This T cell receptor beta chain appears in the sequencing data of a study of metastatic and nonmetastatic thyroid tumors. Study-level background: From malignant and benign thyroid patients, repertoires in blood and in tumor or nodule tissue were compared. Broader study findings: Within blood and tumor, benign nodules reportedly had significantly lower TCR beta diversity than malignant thyroid tumors did.

The CDR3 has 11 residues. Germline values: CDR1 SEHNR, CDR2 FQNEAQ (reference sequence). The germline V and J ends were trimmed by 3 bases and 6 bases, with 5 bases remaining between them. No patient received treatment before thyroid surgery. This clone is medium-sized within its sample. No antigen is known for it. Per the study methods: The authors used CDR3 differences across clinicopathological groups to build a distant-metastasis classifier for papillary thyroid cancer. Through MiXCR, TCRdb re-clonotyped the PCR reads. V and J calls and clone size were set by TCRdb, not the authors. The sample lists about 7,000 clones, over 15% occurring once.

The chain recombines TRBV7-9 with TRBJ1-1; no clear D gene. The sequencing input was adjacent normal tissue. The receptor's source is a male donor with papillary thyroid cancer or a benign thyroid nodule (not recorded which). Some clones in this sample may be carry-over from other donors' samples. CDR3 bases: TGTGCCAGCAGCTTGGTCGCTGAAGCTTTCTTT. Amino acids: CASSLVAEAFF. Supplemented by reference TRBV7-9 and TRBJ1-1, the full variable domain reads DTGVSQNPRHKITKRGQNVTFRCDPISEHNRLYWYRQTLGQGPEFLTYFQNEAQLEKSRLLSDRFSAERPKGSFSTLEIQRTEQGDSAMYLCASSLVAEAFFGQGTRLTVV.